These T cell receptor beta chains were read from a single sample in a study of T cell responses to AZD1222 COVID-19 vaccine. Sequencing used immunoSEQ multiplex PCR; TCRdb keeps in-frame clones, though not all of them. This sample has about 94,000 clones, with around 85% found just once. Sequences were derived from peripheral blood, sampled 28 days after the second AZD1222 dose. Every receptor here comes from an adult who received the AZD1222 COVID-19 vaccine. The CDR3 runs from the conserved cysteine through the conserved F or W. The D gene is left open where the match is weak. Size is stated for part of the rows, as once, few or many counts, or as a class when the clone is expanded.

J | size | D | V | DNA | CDR3
TRBJ2-1 | . | . | TRBV21-1 | TGTGCCAGCAGAGGGTTCGAACAGGAGTACAATGAGCAGTTCTTC | CASRGFEQEYNEQFF
TRBJ2-3 | . | TRBD2 | TRBV7-9 | TGTGCCAGCAGCTCCCATGCAGCGGGAGGGGCAGATACGCAGTATTTT | CASSSHAAGGADTQYF
TRBJ2-1 | . | . | TRBV3-1/TRBV3-2 | TGTGCCAGCAGCCAAGGGGTCCCGCGGCCCTACAATGAGCAGTTCTTC | CASSQGVPRPYNEQFF
TRBJ2-5 | . | TRBD1 | TRBV15 | TGTGCCACCAGCAGAGGAGGAACAGGGGCGACCCAGTACTTC | CATSRGGTGATQYF
TRBJ1-1 | . | . | TRBV5-1 | TGCGCCAGCAGCTTGTGGGGGGGCTCGACGGTGAACACTGAAGCTTTCTTT | CASSLWGGSTVNTEAFF
TRBJ1-1 | . | . | TRBV23-1 | TGCGCCAGCAGGATCAGGTTCACTGAAGCTTTCTTT | CASRIRFTEAFF
TRBJ2-7 | . | . | TRBV6-5 | TGTGCCAGCAGTTACAATTCACTCATCTACGAGCAGTACTTC | CASSYNSLIYEQYF
TRBJ2-7 | few | . | TRBV5-4 | TGTGCCAGCAGTGTGGGCTCGGAGGAGCAGTACTTC | CASSVGSEEQYF
TRBJ2-3 | . | TRBD2 | TRBV5-1 | TGCGCCAGCAGCTTGGGGCCGACTAGCGGGGGGACAGATACGCAGTATTTT | CASSLGPTSGGTDTQYF
TRBJ2-7 | . | . | TRBV5-1 | TGCGCCAGCAGCCCTAAGACGGATAGCTACGAGCAGTACTTC | CASSPKTDSYEQYF
TRBJ2-5 | . | . | TRBV5-1 | TGCGCCAGCAGCGACCAAGAGACCCAGTACTTC | CASSDQETQYF
TRBJ2-3 | . | TRBD2 | TRBV29-1 | TGCAGCGTTGAAATAGGACTAGCTGAAGATACGCAGTATTTT | CSVEIGLAEDTQYF
TRBJ1-2 | . | . | TRBV9 | TGTGCCAGCAGCGTAGATGGACAGTTAGTCTATGGCTACACCTTC | CASSVDGQLVYGYTF
TRBJ1-2 | . | TRBD1 | TRBV7-8 | TGTGCCAGCAGCTACGGACAGGGGGCCTATGGCTACACCTTC | CASSYGQGAYGYTF
TRBJ2-2 | . | TRBD2 | TRBV27 | TGTGCCAGCAGTTTATTCGGGACTAGCGGGAGGGCCAACACCGGGGAGCTGTTTTTT | CASSLFGTSGRANTGELFF
TRBJ2-5 | once | TRBD2 | TRBV6-5 | TGTGCCAGCAGCCCACTGGCGGGAGGCAGGACCCAGTACTTC | CASSPLAGGRTQYF
TRBJ1-5 | . | . | TRBV7-3 | TGTGCCAGCAGCTTAAACGTTGGTCAGCCCCAGCATTTT | CASSLNVGQPQHF
TRBJ2-1 | . | TRBD1 | TRBV11-2 | TGTGCCAGCAGCCCCGGGACAGAGTTCTACAATGAGCAGTTCTTC | CASSPGTEFYNEQFF
TRBJ1-1 | once | . | TRBV28 | TGTGCCAGCACCCTAACAGGGCGGGCCAGGACCACTGAAGCTTTCTTT | CASTLTGRARTTEAFF
TRBJ2-2 | few | . | TRBV10-1 | TGCGCCAGCAGTGAGAGTCCCGGCTTCGGGGAGCTGTTTTTT | CASSESPGFGELFF
TRBJ1-5 | . | . | TRBV10-3 | TGTGCCATCAGTGAAAGTAGCCAGATTAGCAATCAGCCCCAGCATTTT | CAISESSQISNQPQHF
TRBJ1-5 | . | . | TRBV28 | TGTGCCAGCAGTCGTACTCAGCCCCAGCATTTT | CASSRTQPQHF
TRBJ2-4 | . | . | TRBV11-1 | TGTGCCAGCAGCAGGGGGATGGAAGCCAAAAACATTCAGTACTTC | CASSRGMEAKNIQYF
TRBJ1-3 | few | . | TRBV6-5 | TGTGCCAGTGGGGCAGGTGCTGGAAACACCATATATTTT | CASGAGAGNTIYF